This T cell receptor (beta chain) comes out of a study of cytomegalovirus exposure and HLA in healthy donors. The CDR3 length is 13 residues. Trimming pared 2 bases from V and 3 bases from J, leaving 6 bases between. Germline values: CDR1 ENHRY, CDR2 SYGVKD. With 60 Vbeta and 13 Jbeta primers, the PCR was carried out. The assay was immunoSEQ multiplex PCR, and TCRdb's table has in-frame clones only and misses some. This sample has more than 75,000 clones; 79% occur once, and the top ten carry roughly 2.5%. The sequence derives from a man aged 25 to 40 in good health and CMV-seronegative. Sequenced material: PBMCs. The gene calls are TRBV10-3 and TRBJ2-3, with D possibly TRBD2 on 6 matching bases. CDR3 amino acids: CAISEGRTDTQYF. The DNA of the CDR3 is TGTGCCATCAGTGAGGGGAGGACAGATACGCAGTATTTT.